Listed below are T cell receptor beta chains from one sample, sequenced in a study of T-cell reconstitution after alpha-beta-depleted transplantation in children. TCRdb processed the PCR reads anew with MiXCR; each CDR3 protein has one entry. The table has about 610,000 distinct CDR3 sequences, about a quarter seen once. The specimen comprised PBMCs, sampled before TCRalphabeta/CD19-depleted stem cell transplant. The receptors stem from a boy younger than two with Wiskott-Aldrich syndrome, due to receive a stem cell transplant. The CDR3 runs from the conserved cysteine through the conserved F or W. The D gene is left open where the match is weak. Clone size is shown for a subset of rows, as once, few, many or a class of expanded clone.

J: TRBJ2-7; V: TRBV27; D: TRBD2; size: few; DNA: TGTGCCAGCAAACCGGGGGGAGTCTTCTACGAGCAGTACTTC; CDR3: CASKPGGVFYEQYF
J: TRBJ2-2; V: TRBV5-1; D: -; size: -; DNA: TGCGCCAGCAGCTTGGCCCTCAGGGGCCGCGGGAACACCGGGGAGCTGTTTTTT; CDR3: CASSLALRGRGNTGELFF
J: TRBJ2-1; V: TRBV7-2; D: -; size: -; DNA: TGTGCCAGCAGCTTAGTGCGGCTCCACTACAATGAGCAGTTCTTC; CDR3: CASSLVRLHYNEQFF
J: TRBJ2-6; V: TRBV6-1; D: -; size: -; DNA: TGTGCCAGCAGTGAAATCCCCCGGGCCAACGTCCTGACTTTC; CDR3: CASSEIPRANVLTF
J: TRBJ2-1; V: TRBV20-1; D: TRBD2; size: -; DNA: TGCAGTGCATCACCCGGGACTAGCGAGTACAATGAGCAGTTCTTC; CDR3: CSASPGTSEYNEQFF
J: TRBJ2-3; V: TRBV12-3/TRBV12-4; D: -; size: -; DNA: TGTGCCAGCAGTTTCTTGGCAGGGCCGCGCACAGATACGCAGTATTTT; CDR3: CASSFLAGPRTDTQYF
J: TRBJ1-5; V: TRBV5-1; D: -; size: -; DNA: TGCGCCAGCAGCTTCGACGGACTTAATCAGCCCCAGCATTTT; CDR3: CASSFDGLNQPQHF
J: TRBJ2-2; V: TRBV11-2; D: -; size: -; DNA: TGTGCCAGCAGCTCTCGGACGAACACCGGGGAGCTGTTTTTT; CDR3: CASSSRTNTGELFF
J: TRBJ2-4; V: TRBV5-1; D: -; size: -; DNA: TGCGCCAGCAGCCCACAGGGAGGGACCGCCAAAAACATTCAGTACTTC; CDR3: CASSPQGGTAKNIQYF
J: TRBJ2-7; V: TRBV20-1; D: -; size: -; DNA: TGCAGTGCCACGGGAGGGCAGGGGGCAGGGGAGCAGTACTTC; CDR3: CSATGGQGAGEQYF
J: TRBJ2-1; V: TRBV7-6; D: TRBD2; size: -; DNA: TGTGCCAGCAGCCTGACTAGCAGAGGCAATGAGCAGTTCTTC; CDR3: CASSLTSRGNEQFF
J: TRBJ2-1; V: TRBV29-1; D: -; size: few; DNA: TGCAGCCTAAGGAGGAGGGATGAGCAGTTCTTC; CDR3: CSLRRRDEQFF
J: TRBJ2-7; V: TRBV6-1; D: -; size: -; DNA: TGTGCCAGCCTTCGGAGCGGTGCCTACGAGCAGTACTTC; CDR3: CASLRSGAYEQYF
J: TRBJ2-7; V: TRBV6-2/TRBV6-3; D: -; size: few; DNA: TGTGCCAGCAGTTCGGGGATTAGGGAGCAGTACTTC; CDR3: CASSSGIREQYF
J: TRBJ2-1; V: TRBV7-2; D: -; size: -; DNA: TGTGCCAGCAGCTTAAAGCCCCAGTCCCCCTCCTACAATGAGCAGTTCTTC; CDR3: CASSLKPQSPSYNEQFF
J: TRBJ2-3; V: TRBV5-1; D: -; size: few; DNA: TGCGCCAGCAGCTCCTACAGGCACAGCACAGATACGCAGTATTTT; CDR3: CASSSYRHSTDTQYF
J: TRBJ2-7; V: TRBV3-1; D: -; size: -; DNA: TGTGCCAGCAGCCAAATGCGGGGGCTACCTCTTTACGAGCAGTACTTC; CDR3: CASSQMRGLPLYEQYF
J: TRBJ2-5; V: TRBV7-2; D: TRBD2; size: -; DNA: TGTGCCAGCAGCACCGGGACTAGCGGTGAGACCCAGTACTTC; CDR3: CASSTGTSGETQYF
J: TRBJ2-5; V: TRBV20-1; D: -; size: few; DNA: TGCAGTATCCGGGACATGAGGCAAGAGACCCAGTACTTC; CDR3: CSIRDMRQETQYF
J: TRBJ2-3; V: TRBV6-5; D: -; size: few; DNA: TGTGCCAGCAGTTCCCGGTCTAGCACAGATACGCAGTATTTT; CDR3: CASSSRSSTDTQYF
J: TRBJ2-6; V: TRBV12-3/TRBV12-4; D: -; size: few; DNA: TGTGCCAGCAGTTTCACGTTCTTCTCTGGGGCCAACGTCCTGACTTTC; CDR3: CASSFTFFSGANVLTF
J: TRBJ2-7; V: TRBV7-8; D: -; size: -; DNA: TGTGCCAGCAGCTTAGCGAAGGGCAGGGGGGGCCCGATGTCCTACGAGCAGTACTTC; CDR3: CASSLAKGRGGPMSYEQYF
J: TRBJ2-1; V: TRBV12-3/TRBV12-4; D: TRBD2; size: few; DNA: TGTGCCAGCAGTTTTAGCGGGAGGCCCTACAATGAGCAGTTCTTC; CDR3: CASSFSGRPYNEQFF
J: TRBJ2-3; V: TRBV9; D: TRBD1; size: once; DNA: TGTGCCAGCAGCGAGGGGACAGGGACCACAGATACGCAGTATTTT; CDR3: CASSEGTGTTDTQYF
J: TRBJ2-1; V: TRBV5-1; D: TRBD2; size: -; DNA: TGCGCCAGCAGCTGGGGACTAGCGGGACCAAGAGCCTACAATGAGCAGTTCTTC; CDR3: CASSWGLAGPRAYNEQFF
J: TRBJ2-2; V: TRBV5-1; D: -; size: -; DNA: TGCGCCAGCAGCTTCTGGACCGTCCCGAACACCGGGGAGCTGTTTTTT; CDR3: CASSFWTVPNTGELFF
J: TRBJ1-4; V: TRBV11-1; D: TRBD1; size: -; DNA: TGTGCCAGCAGCCGGACAGGGGTCGAGGAAAAACTGTTTTTT; CDR3: CASSRTGVEEKLFF
J: TRBJ2-1; V: TRBV5-1; D: -; size: -; DNA: TGCGCCAGCAGCCCCCCCGTCAGCTCCTACAATGAGCAGTTCTTC; CDR3: CASSPPVSSYNEQFF
J: TRBJ1-1; V: TRBV5-1; D: -; size: few; DNA: TGCGCCAGCAGCTTGGGCTTTGGGACTGAAGCTTTCTTT; CDR3: CASSLGFGTEAFF
J: TRBJ1-1; V: TRBV11-2; D: -; size: few; DNA: TGTGCCAGCAGAAGAACCGGGACGGCGAACACTGAAGCTTTCTTT; CDR3: CASRRTGTANTEAFF
J: TRBJ1-5; V: TRBV20-1; D: TRBD1; size: -; DNA: TGCAGTGCTTTTGACAGGGAGGGTCAGCCCCAGCATTTT; CDR3: CSAFDREGQPQHF
J: TRBJ1-1; V: TRBV6-5; D: TRBD1; size: -; DNA: TGTGCCAGCAGTTTTTCCGGGACAGGGCTAACTGAAGCTTTCTTT; CDR3: CASSFSGTGLTEAFF
J: TRBJ2-1; V: TRBV27; D: TRBD2; size: -; DNA: TGTGCCAGCAGTACTAACGGCGGGAGGGCGGCGTACAATGAGCAGTTCTTC; CDR3: CASSTNGGRAAYNEQFF
J: TRBJ2-5; V: TRBV20-1; D: -; size: few; DNA: TGCAGTGCTATTTTTCGGGAGACCCAGTACTTC; CDR3: CSAIFRETQYF
J: TRBJ2-6; V: TRBV5-1; D: -; size: -; DNA: TGCGCCAGCAGTGTGGACCGAATATCGAGCTCTGGGGCCAACGTCCTGACTTTC; CDR3: CASSVDRISSSGANVLTF
J: TRBJ1-2; V: TRBV28; D: -; size: few; DNA: TGTGCCAGCAGTTCGATCAGGGGCTATGGCTACACCTTC; CDR3: CASSSIRGYGYTF
J: TRBJ2-5; V: TRBV5-4; D: -; size: -; DNA: TGTGCCAGCTTTCCTCCGGGACGAGAGAATCGCCAAGAGACCCAGTACTTC; CDR3: CASFPPGRENRQETQYF
J: TRBJ2-3; V: TRBV5-1; D: TRBD2; size: few; DNA: TGCGCCAGCAGCTTCCAAGCGGGAGGGCCAGATACGCAGTATTTT; CDR3: CASSFQAGGPDTQYF
J: TRBJ1-5; V: TRBV12-2; D: -; size: -; DNA: TGTGCAAGTCGCTTAACAGGGGGCCTGGGGCAGCCCCAGCATTTT; CDR3: CASRLTGGLGQPQHF
J: TRBJ2-1; V: TRBV2; D: TRBD2; size: -; DNA: TGTGCCAGCAGTGAGAGACTAGCGGGGGCTTACAATGAGCAGTTCTTC; CDR3: CASSERLAGAYNEQFF
J: TRBJ2-1; V: TRBV25-1; D: TRBD1; size: -; DNA: TGTGCCAGCAGTGATCCCGGGACAGGGGACTACAATGAGCAGTTCTTC; CDR3: CASSDPGTGDYNEQFF
J: TRBJ2-3; V: TRBV12-3/TRBV12-4; D: TRBD2; size: few; DNA: TGTGCCAGCAGTCTCCGGCTACTAGCGGGAGGCCTCACAGATACGCAGTATTTT; CDR3: CASSLRLLAGGLTDTQYF
J: TRBJ1-4; V: TRBV27; D: -; size: few; DNA: TGTGCCAGCAGTCTTAGACGAGAGGAAAAACTGTTTTTT; CDR3: CASSLRREEKLFF
J: TRBJ2-1; V: TRBV10-3; D: TRBD1; size: few; DNA: TGTGCCATCAGTCGATTAGTTGACAGGGGCTCCTACAATGAGCAGTTCTTC; CDR3: CAISRLVDRGSYNEQFF
J: TRBJ1-1; V: TRBV21-1; D: -; size: few; DNA: TGTGCCAGCAGCAAAGCGACGGGACCCAGCTACAGAAGGAGCACTGAAGCTTTCTTT; CDR3: CASSKATGPSYRRSTEAFF
J: TRBJ2-5; V: TRBV6-1; D: TRBD1; size: few; DNA: TGTGCCAGCAGAAAACAGGGGGCTAGCAAAGAGACCCAGTACTTC; CDR3: CASRKQGASKETQYF
J: TRBJ2-1; V: TRBV5-1; D: -; size: few; DNA: TGCGCCAGCAGCCCAAGACCGAGCTCCTACAATGAGCAGTTCTTC; CDR3: CASSPRPSSYNEQFF
J: TRBJ2-1; V: TRBV5-1; D: TRBD1; size: -; DNA: TGCGCCAGCAGCTTTTACAGGGGGAGTGAGCAGTTCTTC; CDR3: CASSFYRGSEQFF
J: TRBJ2-7; V: TRBV5-1; D: TRBD1; size: -; DNA: TGCGCCAGCAGCTTGGGACAGGGCTTCTACGAGCAGTACTTC; CDR3: CASSLGQGFYEQYF